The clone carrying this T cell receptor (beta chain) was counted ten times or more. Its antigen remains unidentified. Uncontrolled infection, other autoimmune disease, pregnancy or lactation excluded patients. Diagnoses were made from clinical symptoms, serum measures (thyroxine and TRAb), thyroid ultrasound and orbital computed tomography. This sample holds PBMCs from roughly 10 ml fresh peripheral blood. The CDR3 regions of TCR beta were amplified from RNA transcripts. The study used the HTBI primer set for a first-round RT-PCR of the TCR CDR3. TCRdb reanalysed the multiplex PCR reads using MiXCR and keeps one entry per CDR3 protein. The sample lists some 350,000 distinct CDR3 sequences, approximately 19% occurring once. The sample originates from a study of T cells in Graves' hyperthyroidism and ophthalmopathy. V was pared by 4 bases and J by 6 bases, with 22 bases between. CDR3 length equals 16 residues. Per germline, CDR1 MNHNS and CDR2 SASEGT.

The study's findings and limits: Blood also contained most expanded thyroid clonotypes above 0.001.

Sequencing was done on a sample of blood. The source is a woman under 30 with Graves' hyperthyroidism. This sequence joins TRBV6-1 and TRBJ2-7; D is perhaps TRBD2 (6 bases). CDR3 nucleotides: TGTGCCAGCAGTGCAGGAGGTGGGGCGGGGAGCAGCGAGCAGTACTTC. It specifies CASSAGGGAGSSEQYF.